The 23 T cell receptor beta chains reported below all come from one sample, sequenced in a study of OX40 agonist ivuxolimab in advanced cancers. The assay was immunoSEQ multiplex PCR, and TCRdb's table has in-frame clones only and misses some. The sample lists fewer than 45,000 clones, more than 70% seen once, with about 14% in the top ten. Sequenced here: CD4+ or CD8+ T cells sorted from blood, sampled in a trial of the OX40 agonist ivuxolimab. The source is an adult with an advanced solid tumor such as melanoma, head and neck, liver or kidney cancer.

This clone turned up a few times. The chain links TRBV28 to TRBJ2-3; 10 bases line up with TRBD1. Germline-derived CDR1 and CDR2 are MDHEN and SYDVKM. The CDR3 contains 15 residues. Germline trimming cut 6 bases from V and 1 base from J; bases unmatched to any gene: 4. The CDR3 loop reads CASSPGTGGTDTQYF. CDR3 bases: TGTGCCAGCAGCCCAGGGACAGGGGGCACAGATACGCAGTATTTT.

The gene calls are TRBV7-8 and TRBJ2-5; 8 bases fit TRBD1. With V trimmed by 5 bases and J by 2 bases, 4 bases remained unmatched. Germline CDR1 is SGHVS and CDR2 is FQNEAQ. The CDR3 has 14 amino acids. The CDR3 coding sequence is TGTGCCAGCAGCGACCGGACAGGGCAAGAGACCCAGTACTTC. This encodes CASSDRTGQETQYF.

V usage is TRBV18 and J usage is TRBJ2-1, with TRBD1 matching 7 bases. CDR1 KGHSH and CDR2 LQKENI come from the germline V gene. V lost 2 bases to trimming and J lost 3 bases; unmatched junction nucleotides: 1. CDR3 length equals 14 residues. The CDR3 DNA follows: TGTGCCAGCTCACCAGGGACAGTCTACAATGAGCAGTTCTTC. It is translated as CASSPGTVYNEQFF. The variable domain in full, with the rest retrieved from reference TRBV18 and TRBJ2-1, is NAGVMQNPRHLVRRRGQEARLRCSPMKGHSHVYWYRQLPEEGLKFMVYLQKENIIDESGMPKERFSAEFPKEGPSILRIQQVVRGDSAAYFCASSPGTVYNEQFFGPGTRLTVL.

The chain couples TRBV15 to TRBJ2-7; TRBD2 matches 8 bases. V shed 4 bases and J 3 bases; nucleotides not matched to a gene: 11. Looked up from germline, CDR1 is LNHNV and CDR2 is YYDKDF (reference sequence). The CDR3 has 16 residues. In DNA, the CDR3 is TGTGCCACCAGCAACCTGGGGGCGGGAGGTTTCTACGAGCAGTACTTC. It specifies CATSNLGAGGFYEQYF.

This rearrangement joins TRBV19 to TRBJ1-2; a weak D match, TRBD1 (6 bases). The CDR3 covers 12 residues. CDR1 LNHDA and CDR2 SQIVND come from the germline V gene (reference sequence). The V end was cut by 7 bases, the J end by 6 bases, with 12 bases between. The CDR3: CASIDRLHGYTF. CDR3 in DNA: TGTGCCAGTATCGACAGGCTCCATGGCTACACCTTC.

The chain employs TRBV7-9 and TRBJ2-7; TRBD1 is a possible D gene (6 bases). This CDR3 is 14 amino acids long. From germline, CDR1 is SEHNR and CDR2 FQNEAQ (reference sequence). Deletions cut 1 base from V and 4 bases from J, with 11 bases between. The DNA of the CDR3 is TGTGCCAGCAGCTTAGGCAGGGGTGCGTACGAGCAGTACTTC. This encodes CASSLGRGAYEQYF.

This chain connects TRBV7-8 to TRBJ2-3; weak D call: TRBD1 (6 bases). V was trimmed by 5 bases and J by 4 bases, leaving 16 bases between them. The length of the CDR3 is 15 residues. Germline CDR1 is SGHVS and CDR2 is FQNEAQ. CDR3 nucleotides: TGTGCCAGCAGCCCCCAACCGACAGGCGCAGATACGCAGTATTTT. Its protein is CASSPQPTGADTQYF.

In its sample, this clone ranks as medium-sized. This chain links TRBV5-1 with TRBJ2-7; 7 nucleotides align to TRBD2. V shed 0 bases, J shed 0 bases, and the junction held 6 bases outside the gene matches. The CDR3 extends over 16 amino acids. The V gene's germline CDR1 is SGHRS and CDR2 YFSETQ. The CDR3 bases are TGCGCCAGCAGCTTGGGTCTAGCGGCCGTCTCCTACGAGCAGTACTTC. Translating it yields CASSLGLAAVSYEQYF.

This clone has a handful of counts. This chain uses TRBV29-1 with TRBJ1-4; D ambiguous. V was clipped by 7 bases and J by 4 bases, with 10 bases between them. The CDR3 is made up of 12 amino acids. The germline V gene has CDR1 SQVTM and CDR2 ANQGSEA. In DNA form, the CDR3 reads TGCAGCGCGCGGGCCCTTAATGAAAAACTGTTTTTT. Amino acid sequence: CSARALNEKLFF.

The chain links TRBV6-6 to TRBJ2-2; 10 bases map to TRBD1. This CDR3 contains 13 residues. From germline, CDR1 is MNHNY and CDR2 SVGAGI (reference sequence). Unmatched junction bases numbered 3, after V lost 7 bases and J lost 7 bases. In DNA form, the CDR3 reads TGTGCCAGCACCGGGACAGGGGTCGGGGAGCTGTTTTTT. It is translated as CASTGTGVGELFF.

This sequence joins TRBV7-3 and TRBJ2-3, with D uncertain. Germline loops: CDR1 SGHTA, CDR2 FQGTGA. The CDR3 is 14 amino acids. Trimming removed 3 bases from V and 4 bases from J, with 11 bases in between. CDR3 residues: CASSLSGSADTQYF. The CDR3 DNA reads TGTGCCAGCAGCTTGAGTGGAAGTGCAGATACGCAGTATTTT.

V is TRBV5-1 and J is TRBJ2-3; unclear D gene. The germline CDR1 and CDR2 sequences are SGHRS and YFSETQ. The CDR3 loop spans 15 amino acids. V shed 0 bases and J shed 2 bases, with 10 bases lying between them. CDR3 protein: CASSLARRFTDTQYF. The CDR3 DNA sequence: TGCGCCAGCAGCTTGGCCAGGAGATTCACAGATACGCAGTATTTT.

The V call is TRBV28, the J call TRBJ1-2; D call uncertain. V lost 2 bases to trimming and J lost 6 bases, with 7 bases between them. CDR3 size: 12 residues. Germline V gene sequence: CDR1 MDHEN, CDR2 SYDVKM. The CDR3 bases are TGTGCCAGCAGTTTAAACGGGGATGGCTACACCTTC. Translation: CASSLNGDGYTF.

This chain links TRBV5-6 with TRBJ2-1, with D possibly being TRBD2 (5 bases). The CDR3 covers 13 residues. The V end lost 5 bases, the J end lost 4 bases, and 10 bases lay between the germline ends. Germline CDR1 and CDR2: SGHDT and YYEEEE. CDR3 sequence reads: CASRIGGYNEQFF. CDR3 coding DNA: TGTGCCAGCAGAATAGGAGGTTACAATGAGCAGTTCTTC.

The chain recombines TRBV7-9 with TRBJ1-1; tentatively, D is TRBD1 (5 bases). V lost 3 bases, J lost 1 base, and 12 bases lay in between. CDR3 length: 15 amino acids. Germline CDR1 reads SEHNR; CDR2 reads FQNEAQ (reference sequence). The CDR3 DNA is TGTGCCAGCAGCTTCGGGGGACGGGGGAACACTGAAGCTTTCTTT. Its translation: CASSFGGRGNTEAFF. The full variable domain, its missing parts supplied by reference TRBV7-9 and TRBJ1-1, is DTGVSQNPRHKITKRGQNVTFRCDPISEHNRLYWYRQTLGQGPEFLTYFQNEAQLEKSRLLSDRFSAERPKGSFSTLEIQRTEQGDSAMYLCASSFGGRGNTEAFFGQGTRLTVV.

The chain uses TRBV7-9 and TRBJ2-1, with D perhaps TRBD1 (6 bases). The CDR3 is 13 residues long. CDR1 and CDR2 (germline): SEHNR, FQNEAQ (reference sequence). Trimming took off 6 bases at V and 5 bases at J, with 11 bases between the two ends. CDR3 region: CASSSRQDNEQFF. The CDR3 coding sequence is TGTGCCAGCAGTTCGCGACAGGACAATGAGCAGTTCTTC.

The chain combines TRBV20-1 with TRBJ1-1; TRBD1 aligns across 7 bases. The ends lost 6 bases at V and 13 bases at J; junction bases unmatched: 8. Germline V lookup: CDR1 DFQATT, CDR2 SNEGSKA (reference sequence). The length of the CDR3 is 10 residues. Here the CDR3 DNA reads TGCAGTGCAAGACCGGGACAGATTTTCTTT. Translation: CSARPGQIFF.

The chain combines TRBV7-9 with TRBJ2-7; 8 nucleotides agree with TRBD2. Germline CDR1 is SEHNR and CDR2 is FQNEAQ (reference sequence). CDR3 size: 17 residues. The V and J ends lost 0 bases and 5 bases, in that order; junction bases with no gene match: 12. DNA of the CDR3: TGTGCCAGCAGCTTAGCGTTAATAGCGGGACCTAAGGACGAGCAGTACTTC. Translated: CASSLALIAGPKDEQYF.

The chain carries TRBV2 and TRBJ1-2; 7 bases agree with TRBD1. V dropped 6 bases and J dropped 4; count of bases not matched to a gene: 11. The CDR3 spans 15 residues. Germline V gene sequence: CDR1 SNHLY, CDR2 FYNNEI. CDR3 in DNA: TGTGCCAGCAGGGACCAGACAGGGAGAAGCTATGGCTACACCTTC. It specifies CASRDQTGRSYGYTF.

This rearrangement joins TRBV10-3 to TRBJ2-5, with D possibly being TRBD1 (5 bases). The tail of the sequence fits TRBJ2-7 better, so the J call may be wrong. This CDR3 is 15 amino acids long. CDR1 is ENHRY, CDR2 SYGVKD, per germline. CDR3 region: CAISESQGVAYEQYF. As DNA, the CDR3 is TGTGCCATCAGTGAGTCGCAGGGCGTTGCCTACGAGCAGTACTTC.

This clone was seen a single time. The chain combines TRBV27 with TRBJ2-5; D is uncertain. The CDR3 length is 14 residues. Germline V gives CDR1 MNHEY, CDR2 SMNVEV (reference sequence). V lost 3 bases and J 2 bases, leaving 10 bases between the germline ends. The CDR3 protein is CASSFYIGQETQYF. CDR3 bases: TGTGCCAGCAGTTTTTATATTGGGCAAGAGACCCAGTACTTC.

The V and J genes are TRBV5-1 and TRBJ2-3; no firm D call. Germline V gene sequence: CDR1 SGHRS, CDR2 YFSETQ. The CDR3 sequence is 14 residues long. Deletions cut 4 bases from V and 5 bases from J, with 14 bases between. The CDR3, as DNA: TGCGCCAGCAGCCCCCCCCGCACGGGAGATACGCAGTATTTT. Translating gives CASSPPRTGDTQYF.

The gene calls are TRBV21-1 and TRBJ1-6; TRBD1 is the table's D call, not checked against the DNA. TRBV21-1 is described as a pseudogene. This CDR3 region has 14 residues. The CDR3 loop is CASSETGMGSPLHF. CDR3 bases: TGTGCCAGCAGCGAGACAGGGATGGGTTCACCCCTCCACTTT.